The T cell receptor (beta chain) under discussion was sequenced for a study of blood T cell repertoires in COVID-19. V was pared by 7 bases and J by 6 bases, with 16 bases between. CDR3 length: 14 amino acids. Germline CDR1 and CDR2: SNHLY and FYNNEI. Data came from immunoSEQ multiplex PCR; TCRdb stores just in-frame clones and leaves some out. The sample holds some 200,000 clones; 84% are singletons and the top ten take approximately 14%. The chain is built from TRBV2 and TRBJ1-5; D remains ambiguous. This TCR was recovered from a woman between 65 and 79 years old with COVID-19, enrolled during active disease. What was sequenced was peripheral blood. The CDR3 loop reads CASNEFSTAQPQHF. The CDR3 DNA is TGTGCCAGCAATGAGTTCTCGACTGCTCAGCCCCAGCATTTT.